This TCR beta chain was observed in a study of T cell repertoires in cytomegalovirus infection. Study as a whole: It can be stated that public TCR beta signatures indicated CMV infection as well as a matching HLA type. The study's findings and limits: In two of eight donors, the top clonotype was HLA-C-restricted CMV-specific.

A note on this clonotype: Its matching antigen is unknown.

TCRdb reprocessed the reads via MiXCR and lists one record per CDR3 protein. This table holds about 360,000 distinct CDR3 sequences, over 15% found once. The TCR comes from a human donor in good health (CMV status not recorded). Some clones in this sample may be carry-over from other donors' samples. Input material: PBMCs.

The CDR3: CATSGGHQNEKLFF. CDR3 in DNA: TGTGCCACCAGTGGGGGACACCAGAATGAAAAACTGTTTTTT. The J gene is TRBJ1-4, the V gene TRBV24-1; TRBD1 might be the D (6 bases). From germline, CDR1 is KGHDR and CDR2 SFDVKD. This CDR3 is built from 14 residues. V gave up 5 bases and J gave up 5 bases, with 11 bases separating them.